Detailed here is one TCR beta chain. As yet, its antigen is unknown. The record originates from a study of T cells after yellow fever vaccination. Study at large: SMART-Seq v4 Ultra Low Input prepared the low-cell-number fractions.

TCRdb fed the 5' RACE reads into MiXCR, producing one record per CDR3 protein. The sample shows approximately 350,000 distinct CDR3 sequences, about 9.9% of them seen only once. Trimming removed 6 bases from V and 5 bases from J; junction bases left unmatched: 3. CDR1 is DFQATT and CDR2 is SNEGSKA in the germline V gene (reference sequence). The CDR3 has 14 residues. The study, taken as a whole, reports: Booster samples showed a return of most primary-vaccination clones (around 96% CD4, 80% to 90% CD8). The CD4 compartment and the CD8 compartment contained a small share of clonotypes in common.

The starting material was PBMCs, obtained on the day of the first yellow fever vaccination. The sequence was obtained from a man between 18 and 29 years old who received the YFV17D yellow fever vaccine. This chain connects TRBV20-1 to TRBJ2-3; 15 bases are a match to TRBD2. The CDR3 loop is CSAGTSGGLDTQYF. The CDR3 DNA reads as TGCAGTGCGGGGACTAGCGGGGGGTTAGATACGCAGTATTTT.